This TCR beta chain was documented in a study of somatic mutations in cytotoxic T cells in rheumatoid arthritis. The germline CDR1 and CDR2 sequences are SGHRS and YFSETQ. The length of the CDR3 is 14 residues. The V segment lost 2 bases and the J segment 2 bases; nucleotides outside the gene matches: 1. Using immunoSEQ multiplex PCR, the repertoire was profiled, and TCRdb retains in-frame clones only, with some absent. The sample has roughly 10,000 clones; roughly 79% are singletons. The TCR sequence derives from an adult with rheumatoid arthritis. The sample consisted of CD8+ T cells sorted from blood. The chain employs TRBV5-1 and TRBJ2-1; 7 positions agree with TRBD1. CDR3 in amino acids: CASSFGTAYNEQFF. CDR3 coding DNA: TGCGCCAGCAGCTTCGGGACAGCCTACAATGAGCAGTTCTTC.